The source of this TCR beta chain is a study of T cells in Graves' hyperthyroidism and ophthalmopathy. It was RNA transcripts that yielded the amplified TCR beta CDR3 regions. Primed by the HTBI set, a first-round RT-PCR was run on the TCR CDR3. MiXCR, applied by TCRdb to the multiplex PCR reads, yields one record per CDR3 protein. The sample includes fewer than 450,000 distinct CDR3 sequences, about 15% of them seen just once. This CDR3 has 13 amino acids. The germline V and J ends were trimmed by 0 bases and 5 bases, with 6 bases remaining between them. Germline loops: CDR1 SGDLS, CDR2 YYNGEE. The specimen was blood. The V and J genes are TRBV9 and TRBJ2-1; D uncertain. The receptor was isolated from a woman aged 25 to 39 with Graves' hyperthyroidism that later progressed to Graves' ophthalmopathy. As DNA, the CDR3 is TGTGCCAGCAGCGTAGCAGGACACAATGAGCAGTTCTTC. Amino acid sequence: CASSVAGHNEQFF.